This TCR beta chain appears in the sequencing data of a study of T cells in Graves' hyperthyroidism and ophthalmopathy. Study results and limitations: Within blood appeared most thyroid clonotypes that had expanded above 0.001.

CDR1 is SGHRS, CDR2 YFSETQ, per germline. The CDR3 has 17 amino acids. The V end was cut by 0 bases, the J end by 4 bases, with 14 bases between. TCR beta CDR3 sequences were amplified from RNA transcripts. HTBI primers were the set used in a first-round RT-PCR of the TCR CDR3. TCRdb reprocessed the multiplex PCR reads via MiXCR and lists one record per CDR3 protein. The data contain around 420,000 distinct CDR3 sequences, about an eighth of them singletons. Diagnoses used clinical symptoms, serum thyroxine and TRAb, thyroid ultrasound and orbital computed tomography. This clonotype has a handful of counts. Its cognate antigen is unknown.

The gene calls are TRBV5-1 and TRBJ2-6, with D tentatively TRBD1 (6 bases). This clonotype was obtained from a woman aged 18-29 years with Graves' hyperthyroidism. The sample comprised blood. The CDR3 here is CASSLAAPGAGANVLTF. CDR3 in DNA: TGCGCCAGCAGCTTGGCCGCCCCAGGGGCGGGGGCCAACGTCCTGACTTTC. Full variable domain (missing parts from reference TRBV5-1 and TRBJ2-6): KAGVTQTPRYLIKTRGQQVTLSCSPISGHRSVSWYQQTPGQGLQFLFEYFSETQRNKGNFPGRFSGRQFSNSRSEMNVSTLELGDSALYLCASSLAAPGAGANVLTFGAGSRLTVL.